A selection of T cell receptor beta chains follows, all from one sample in a study of early T cells in non-severe SARS-CoV-2 infection. Each CDR3 protein is one row after TCRdb ran MiXCR on the 5' RACE reads. The top ten hold roughly 9.7% of the sample, which has 70,000 to 95,000 distinct CDR3 sequences, 13% to 15% seen once. Material: whole blood. Receptors were obtained from an adult who was a healthcare worker with PCR-confirmed SARS-CoV-2 infection or an uninfected control (not recorded which). CDR3s include the opening cysteine and the closing phenylalanine or tryptophan. The D gene is left open where the match is weak. A clone size is listed for some rows: how often the clone was seen (once, few, many), or a class if it is expanded.

D gene: NA
J gene: TRBJ2-7
V gene: TRBV29-1
clone size: few
CDR3 protein: CSALKWGNEQYF
CDR3 DNA: TGCAGCGCCCTAAAGTGGGGGAACGAGCAGTACTTC

D gene: NA
J gene: TRBJ1-5
V gene: TRBV12-3/TRBV12-4
clone size: few
CDR3 protein: CASSLALSGFGQPQHF
CDR3 DNA: TGTGCCAGCAGTTTAGCGCTATCGGGTTTCGGGCAGCCCCAGCATTTT

D gene: NA
J gene: TRBJ2-3
V gene: TRBV7-9
clone size: NA
CDR3 protein: CASSPPFSDTQYF
CDR3 DNA: TGTGCCAGCAGCCCTCCCTTCTCAGATACGCAGTATTTT

D gene: NA
J gene: TRBJ1-3
V gene: TRBV19
clone size: NA
CDR3 protein: CASSMVKNTIYF
CDR3 DNA: TGTGCCAGTAGTATGGTGAAAAACACCATATATTTT

D gene: NA
J gene: TRBJ1-1
V gene: TRBV5-5
clone size: NA
CDR3 protein: CASSLIFSRTLNTEAFF
CDR3 DNA: TGTGCCAGCAGCTTGATCTTCAGCCGGACCCTGAACACTGAAGCTTTCTTT

D gene: NA
J gene: TRBJ2-2
V gene: TRBV4-3
clone size: few
CDR3 protein: CASSRWAAGGPNTGELFF
CDR3 DNA: TGCGCCAGCAGCCGGTGGGCCGCCGGGGGGCCGAACACCGGGGAGCTGTTTTTT

D gene: TRBD1
J gene: TRBJ1-4
V gene: TRBV29-1
clone size: NA
CDR3 protein: CSAGGASEKLFF
CDR3 DNA: TGCAGCGCAGGGGGCGCCAGCGAAAAACTGTTTTTT

D gene: NA
J gene: TRBJ1-1
V gene: TRBV4-3
clone size: few
CDR3 protein: CASSQGENMNTEAFF
CDR3 DNA: TGCGCCAGCAGCCAGGGGGAGAACATGAACACTGAAGCTTTCTTT

D gene: NA
J gene: TRBJ1-6
V gene: TRBV28
clone size: few
CDR3 protein: CASSLRPDSPLHF
CDR3 DNA: TGTGCCAGCAGTCTCCGCCCTGATTCACCCCTCCACTTT

D gene: NA
J gene: TRBJ2-3
V gene: TRBV28
clone size: NA
CDR3 protein: CASSTYPEDSLWSTDTQYF
CDR3 DNA: TGTGCCAGCAGTACATACCCGGAGGACAGCCTCTGGAGCACAGATACGCAGTATTTT

D gene: NA
J gene: TRBJ2-3
V gene: TRBV4-2
clone size: NA
CDR3 protein: CASSSATSTDTQYF
CDR3 DNA: TGTGCCAGCAGCTCCGCGACTAGCACAGATACGCAGTATTTT

D gene: NA
J gene: TRBJ2-1
V gene: TRBV4-2
clone size: few
CDR3 protein: CASSQDGGGGWNEQFF
CDR3 DNA: TGTGCCAGCAGCCAAGATGGAGGAGGGGGTTGGAATGAGCAGTTCTTC

D gene: NA
J gene: TRBJ2-3
V gene: TRBV7-9
clone size: NA
CDR3 protein: CATIPGSSTDTQYF
CDR3 DNA: TGTGCTACCATCCCCGGTTCTAGCACAGATACGCAGTATTTT

D gene: NA
J gene: TRBJ2-3
V gene: TRBV3-1
clone size: many
CDR3 protein: CASSQLRLDTQYF
CDR3 DNA: TGTGCCAGCAGCCAACTGAGACTGGATACGCAGTATTTT

D gene: NA
J gene: TRBJ2-1
V gene: TRBV6-2/TRBV6-3
clone size: NA
CDR3 protein: CASNPAGWGVNEQFF
CDR3 DNA: TGTGCCAGCAATCCCGCGGGGTGGGGAGTCAATGAGCAGTTCTTC

D gene: NA
J gene: TRBJ1-4
V gene: TRBV12-3/TRBV12-4
clone size: many
CDR3 protein: CASSLFRGANEKLFF
CDR3 DNA: TGTGCCAGCAGCCTCTTCCGGGGAGCTAATGAAAAACTGTTTTTT

D gene: TRBD2
J gene: TRBJ2-5
V gene: TRBV9
clone size: NA
CDR3 protein: CASSSGGAGETQYF
CDR3 DNA: TGTGCCAGCAGCTCCGGGGGGGCTGGAGAGACCCAGTACTTC

D gene: NA
J gene: TRBJ2-7
V gene: TRBV19
clone size: few
CDR3 protein: CASSTPQGWYEQYF
CDR3 DNA: TGTGCCAGTAGTACCCCCCAGGGTTGGTACGAGCAGTACTTC

D gene: NA
J gene: TRBJ1-3
V gene: TRBV18
clone size: few
CDR3 protein: CASSPGSSGNTIYF
CDR3 DNA: TGTGCCAGCTCACCAGGGTCCTCTGGAAACACCATATATTTT

D gene: TRBD1
J gene: TRBJ1-6
V gene: TRBV27
clone size: NA
CDR3 protein: CASSLLGTGNSPLHF
CDR3 DNA: TGTGCCAGCAGTTTATTGGGGACAGGGAATTCACCCCTCCACTTT

D gene: TRBD1
J gene: TRBJ2-7
V gene: TRBV29-1
clone size: NA
CDR3 protein: CSAGRSRQGVYEQYF
CDR3 DNA: TGCAGCGCCGGCCGGAGTAGACAGGGAGTCTACGAGCAGTACTTC

D gene: NA
J gene: TRBJ1-5
V gene: TRBV7-9
clone size: few
CDR3 protein: CASSFNGDQPQHF
CDR3 DNA: TGTGCCAGCAGCTTCAATGGGGACCAGCCCCAGCATTTT

D gene: NA
J gene: TRBJ1-1
V gene: TRBV12-5
clone size: few
CDR3 protein: CASGFTGWDPRDTEAFF
CDR3 DNA: TGTGCTAGTGGTTTTACGGGATGGGACCCTCGGGACACTGAAGCTTTCTTT

D gene: NA
J gene: TRBJ1-4
V gene: TRBV20-1
clone size: NA
CDR3 protein: CSASFTGKLFF
CDR3 DNA: TGCAGTGCTAGTTTTACAGGAAAACTGTTTTTT

D gene: NA
J gene: TRBJ1-1
V gene: TRBV29-1
clone size: NA
CDR3 protein: CSVTTWGGTEAFF
CDR3 DNA: TGCAGCGTTACTACTTGGGGGGGCACTGAAGCTTTCTTT

D gene: NA
J gene: TRBJ2-1
V gene: TRBV5-1
clone size: many
CDR3 protein: CASSLRGEQFF
CDR3 DNA: TGCGCCAGCAGCTTGAGAGGTGAGCAGTTCTTC

D gene: NA
J gene: TRBJ2-1
V gene: TRBV7-2
clone size: many
CDR3 protein: CASSLTPRGGMGWYEQFF
CDR3 DNA: TGTGCCAGCAGCTTAACCCCCAGGGGGGGGATGGGTTGGTATGAGCAGTTCTTC

D gene: NA
J gene: TRBJ1-1
V gene: TRBV20-1
clone size: many
CDR3 protein: CSASGPGASVGGKAFF
CDR3 DNA: TGCAGTGCCTCCGGCCCAGGGGCATCGGTCGGGGGTAAAGCTTTCTTT

D gene: NA
J gene: TRBJ2-1
V gene: TRBV28
clone size: NA
CDR3 protein: CASSSLDISYNEQFF
CDR3 DNA: TGTGCCAGCAGCTCCTTAGACATCTCCTACAATGAGCAGTTCTTC

D gene: NA
J gene: TRBJ1-2
V gene: TRBV6-1
clone size: NA
CDR3 protein: CASTRTDLYGYTF
CDR3 DNA: TGTGCCAGCACTCGGACAGATCTCTATGGCTACACCTTC

D gene: TRBD1
J gene: TRBJ2-2
V gene: TRBV4-1
clone size: NA
CDR3 protein: CASKGTGTTGELFF
CDR3 DNA: TGCGCCAGCAAAGGGACAGGTACCACCGGGGAGCTGTTTTTT

D gene: NA
J gene: TRBJ2-1
V gene: TRBV7-6
clone size: NA
CDR3 protein: CASSATSGALYNEQFF
CDR3 DNA: TGTGCCAGCAGCGCGACGTCGGGGGCCCTCTACAATGAGCAGTTCTTC